The 20 T cell receptor beta chains given below trace back to one sample, sequenced in a study of cytomegalovirus exposure and HLA in healthy donors. The PCR was carried out with 60 Vbeta primers and 13 Jbeta primers. Sequenced by immunoSEQ multiplex PCR; TCRdb stores in-frame clones only, minus some. The sample comprises about 130,000 clones, around four fifths of which are singletons, and over 1% rests with the top ten. The sample consisted of PBMCs. The receptors shown here come from a human donor in good health.

The chain links TRBV25-1 to TRBJ1-2; D call uncertain. The germline V and J ends were trimmed by 3 bases and 2 bases, with 7 bases remaining between them. The CDR3 totals 13 residues. CDR1 is MGHDK and CDR2 is SYGVNS in the germline V gene. DNA of the CDR3: TGTGCCAGCAGTGACGTCGGGAACTATGGCTACACCTTC. Residues: CASSDVGNYGYTF.

This sequence joins TRBV19 and TRBJ2-5; perhaps TRBD1 as D (5 bases). Looked up from germline, CDR1 is LNHDA and CDR2 is SQIVND (reference sequence). With 5 bases removed from V and 5 bases from J, the gap between germline ends came to 15 bases. This CDR3 is built from 14 residues. The CDR3 DNA reads TGTGCCAGTAGTGTAAAGAGACAGTCGGAGACCCAGTACTTC. It yields the protein CASSVKRQSETQYF.

V and J are TRBV28 and TRBJ1-1, with 7 bases that match TRBD1. Looked up from germline, CDR1 is MDHEN and CDR2 is SYDVKM. V shed 3 bases and J 3 bases; nucleotides not matched to a gene: 1. The CDR3 has 13 residues. CDR3 bases: TGTGCCAGCAGTTTTGGACAGGACACTGAAGCTTTCTTT. Amino acid sequence: CASSFGQDTEAFF.

The chain links TRBV5-4 to TRBJ1-1; D ambiguous. V dropped 0 bases and J dropped 2 bases, with 5 bases sitting between them. Germline CDR1 is SGHNT and CDR2 is YYREEE (reference sequence). The CDR3 length is 13 residues. The CDR3, as DNA: TGTGCCAGCAGCTTGGATCTAAACACTGAAGCTTTCTTT. Encoded protein: CASSLDLNTEAFF.

The V and J genes are TRBV6-1 and TRBJ2-3; the D gene is possibly TRBD1 (5 bases). This CDR3 contains 13 residues. Germline-derived CDR1 and CDR2 are MNHNS and SASEGT. The V gene lost 3 bases and the J gene lost 2 bases, with 6 bases spanning the gap. In DNA, the CDR3 is TGTGCCAGCAGTGATGGGGCCACAGATACGCAGTATTTT. Encoded protein: CASSDGATDTQYF.

The V gene is TRBV13, the J gene TRBJ1-2, with D possibly being TRBD1 (5 bases). The V gene's germline CDR1 is PRHDT and CDR2 FYEKMQ (reference sequence). There are 15 residues in the CDR3. With 1 base removed from V and 5 bases from J, the gap between germline ends came to 14 bases. The CDR3 protein is CASSLDRGTIYGYTF. DNA of the CDR3: TGTGCCAGCAGCTTAGATCGGGGGACGATTTATGGCTACACCTTC.

This clone was seen just once. J is TRBJ2-3 and V is TRBV5-1; TRBD1 agrees at 7 bases. CDR1 and CDR2 from the germline V gene are SGHRS and YFSETQ. CDR3 length equals 17 residues. J was trimmed by 0 bases and V by 3 bases; bases with no gene match: 10. The DNA of the CDR3 is TGCGCCAGCAGCTCCACCCCAGGGGGTGCTAGCACAGATACGCAGTATTTT. This sequence encodes CASSSTPGGASTDTQYF.

The gene calls are TRBV10-1 and TRBJ2-5, with D possibly being TRBD1 (6 bases). The assigned J gene may be wrong: the sequence end matches TRBJ2-7 better. The CDR3 spans 14 residues. Germline V gene sequence: CDR1 WNHNN, CDR2 SYGVQD (reference sequence). The CDR3 protein is CASRDRDINYEQYF. CDR3 sequence (DNA): TGCGCCAGCAGGGACCGGGACATAAACTACGAGCAGTACTTC.

The CDR3 region is CASSEVLAGAYEQYF. The CDR3 DNA is TGTGCCAGCAGTGAAGTATTAGCGGGGGCCTACGAGCAGTACTTC. The chain carries TRBV6-1 and TRBJ2-7; TRBD2 aligns across 9 bases. CDR1 is MNHNS, CDR2 SASEGT, per germline. V dropped 1 base and J dropped 2; count of bases not matched to a gene: 3. This CDR3 has 15 amino acids.

The V call is TRBV27, the J call TRBJ2-7; TRBD1 might be the D (5 bases). Per the germline V gene, CDR1 is MNHEY and CDR2 is SMNVEV (reference sequence). V shed 8 bases and J shed 6 bases, with 11 bases lying between them. This CDR3 spans 11 amino acids. DNA of the CDR3: TGTGCCAGCGGACAAGCAGGCGAGCAGTACTTC. Translated, it gives CASGQAGEQYF.

This clone was seen a few times. J is TRBJ1-6 and V is TRBV19; 9 bases match TRBD1. This CDR3 is 14 amino acids long. CDR1 is LNHDA, CDR2 SQIVND, per germline (reference sequence). The junction had 9 bases not matched to a gene; V was cut back by 10 bases and J by 8 bases. The DNA for the CDR3 is TGTGCCACCAACAGGGGGCCATCGTATTCACCCCTCCACTTT. Translated: CATNRGPSYSPLHF.

The rearrangement joins TRBV4-2 to TRBJ2-7; 8 positions match TRBD2. CDR3 length equals 15 residues. Trimming cost V 4 bases and J 3 bases; bases outside gene matches: 8. CDR1 is LGHNA and CDR2 is YNFKEQ in the germline V gene. The CDR3 DNA follows: TGTGCCAGCAGCCCCGGGAGGGCGGGGGTCTACGAGCAGTACTTC. Its protein is CASSPGRAGVYEQYF.

This rearrangement joins TRBV4-2 to TRBJ1-2; D gene ambiguous. The length of the CDR3 is 14 residues. Trimming cost V 0 bases and J 2 bases, with 7 bases left between them. CDR1 is LGHNA, CDR2 YNFKEQ, per germline. CDR3 protein: CASSQDSLNYGYTF. CDR3 in DNA: TGTGCCAGCAGCCAAGATTCATTGAACTATGGCTACACCTTC.

This clone appeared once. V gene TRBV5-4 combines with J gene TRBJ2-7, with 7 positions matching TRBD2. V shed 5 bases and J 2 bases; nucleotides not matched to a gene: 13. Germline loops: CDR1 SGHNT, CDR2 YYREEE (reference sequence). The CDR3 has 16 residues. The CDR3 is CASSRERDYAAYEQYF. CDR3 DNA: TGTGCCAGCAGTCGGGAAAGGGACTATGCAGCCTACGAGCAGTACTTC.

This chain joins TRBV19 and TRBJ1-5; D may be TRBD1 (6 bases). Trimming removed 0 bases at V and 1 base at J, with 7 bases between. Germline V gene lookup returns CDR1 LNHDA and CDR2 SQIVND (reference sequence). The CDR3 loop spans 15 amino acids. In nucleotides, the CDR3 is TGTGCCAGTAGTATAGAGGGACAAAGCAATCAGCCCCAGCATTTT. Translated: CASSIEGQSNQPQHF.

This chain uses TRBV2 with TRBJ2-2; D is possibly TRBD2 (6 bases). The CDR3 runs 14 residues. Germline V gene sequence: CDR1 SNHLY, CDR2 FYNNEI. The V gene lost 7 bases and the J gene lost 0 bases, with 9 bases spanning the gap. The CDR3 sequence: CASNERANTGELFF. Written as DNA, the CDR3 is TGTGCCAGCAATGAGCGGGCGAACACCGGGGAGCTGTTTTTT.

The chain uses TRBV5-1 and TRBJ2-3; 10 bases fit TRBD2. Germline V gene data show CDR1 as SGHRS and CDR2 as YFSETQ. CDR3 length: 17 amino acids. The V gene end was trimmed by 1 base and the J gene end by 0 bases; junction bases not matched to a gene: 5. CDR3 bases: TGCGCCAGCAGCTTGTTGCAACTAGCGGGGAGCACAGATACGCAGTATTTT. It codes for CASSLLQLAGSTDTQYF.

The V and J genes are TRBV27 and TRBJ1-2, with 8 bases that match TRBD1. Germline CDR1 reads MNHEY; CDR2 reads SMNVEV (reference sequence). The V gene end was trimmed by 3 bases and the J gene end by 3 bases; junction bases not matched to a gene: 6. The CDR3 spans 15 residues. The CDR3 loop is CASSFRGLVDYGYTF. CDR3 bases: TGTGCCAGCAGTTTCAGGGGGCTGGTTGACTATGGCTACACCTTC.

The chain couples TRBV5-4 to TRBJ1-1; D is unresolved. The CDR3 sequence is 15 residues long. The germline V gene encodes CDR1 SGHNT and CDR2 YYREEE (reference sequence). The V end was cut by 4 bases, the J end by 0 bases, with 13 bases between. This chain's CDR3 is CASSPIMTMNTEAFF. The CDR3 DNA follows: TGTGCCAGCAGCCCCATAATGACAATGAACACTGAAGCTTTCTTT.

This clone was recorded only once. The chain couples TRBV15 to TRBJ1-3, with D possibly being TRBD1 (5 bases). The germline V and J ends were trimmed by 1 base and 4 bases, with 8 bases remaining between them. The CDR3 has 14 amino acids. CDR1 is LNHNV, CDR2 YYDKDF, per germline (reference sequence). CDR3 DNA: TGTGCCACCAGCAGAGGACAGCCAGGAAACACCATATATTTT. Amino acid sequence: CATSRGQPGNTIYF.